This paragraph reports one T cell receptor (beta chain). These data are taken from a study of T cells of healthy individuals. TCRdb ran MiXCR on the 5' RACE reads and lists one entry per CDR3 protein. The sample lists around 90,000 distinct CDR3 sequences, approximately 5.4% occurring once. This clonotype was sampled from a female donor in good health.

The CDR3 loop is CASSRTGLENIQYF. The CDR3 DNA reads as TGTGCCAGCAGCCGGACAGGGCTGGAAAACATTCAGTACTTC. The genes are TRBV5-4 and TRBJ2-4, with 8 bases that match TRBD1. Germline V gene data show CDR1 as SGHNT and CDR2 as YYREEE (reference sequence). V was pared by 4 bases and J by 5 bases, with 5 bases of the junction left unmatched. This CDR3 region has 14 residues.